These 8 T cell receptor beta chains came from one sample sequenced in a study of long-term antiretroviral therapy in people with HIV. Researchers ran immunoSEQ v3.0 at survey level. Assay: immunoSEQ multiplex PCR; the TCRdb copy retains only in-frame clones and omits some. This sample has roughly 36,000 clones, with around four fifths found just once. Material: unsorted PBMCs, obtained 0.4 years before starting antiretroviral therapy. The receptors were sampled from a man aged 18 to 30 with HIV.

The chain employs TRBV7-2 and TRBJ2-7; maybe TRBD1 (6 bases). V was shortened by 5 bases and J by 5 bases, with 16 bases between the two germline ends. The CDR3 consists of 14 residues. Germline V gene sequence: CDR1 SGHTA, CDR2 FQGNSA. CDR3 amino acids: CASSPGTRVHEQYF. In DNA, the CDR3 is TGTGCCAGCAGCCCCGGGACACGCGTTCACGAGCAGTACTTC.

This chain connects TRBV7-9 to TRBJ1-2; a weak D match, TRBD1 (5 bases). The CDR3 extends over 15 amino acids. V gave up 0 bases and J gave up 2 bases, with 10 bases separating them. The V gene's germline CDR1 is SEHNR and CDR2 FQNEAQ (reference sequence). The CDR3 nucleotides read TGTGCCAGCAGCTTAGCCGAGACAGCCAACTATGGCTACACCTTC. Its protein is CASSLAETANYGYTF.

The chain recombines TRBV30 with TRBJ1-5; D gene ambiguous. Trimming shortened V by 2 bases and J by 3 bases, and 8 bases separated the two germline ends. The CDR3 covers 13 residues. Per germline, CDR1 GTSNPN and CDR2 SVGIG (reference sequence). CDR3 residues: CAWSKSDNQPQHF. Here the CDR3 DNA reads TGTGCCTGGAGTAAGTCGGACAATCAGCCCCAGCATTTT.

The rearrangement links TRBV19 to TRBJ2-7; maybe TRBD1 (6 bases). V lost 5 bases and J 4 bases, leaving 18 bases between the germline ends. Germline assignment: CDR1 LNHDA and CDR2 SQIVND (reference sequence). The CDR3 totals 15 residues. The CDR3 nucleotides read TGTGCCAGTAGTGCCTACACAGGGCCTTTATACGAGCAGTACTTC. It codes for CASSAYTGPLYEQYF.

The J gene is TRBJ2-5, the V gene TRBV4-2; 9 positions agree with TRBD1. CDR1 is LGHNA and CDR2 is YNFKEQ in the germline V gene. With 0 bases clipped from V and 5 bases from J, the junction kept 13 bases outside the gene matches. This CDR3 is 18 amino acids long. The CDR3 DNA is TGTGCCAGCAGCCAAGATCCTGGACAGGGGTCCCTGTGGGAGACCCAGTACTTC. Amino acid sequence: CASSQDPGQGSLWETQYF.

This clone was picked up one time. The J gene is TRBJ2-2, the V gene TRBV27, with 8 bases aligning to TRBD1. Germline trimming cut 4 bases from V and 1 base from J; bases unmatched to any gene: 2. The germline CDR1 and CDR2 sequences are MNHEY and SMNVEV (reference sequence). This CDR3 is 15 amino acids long. The chain's CDR3 is CASSYGTGNTGELFF. The CDR3 coding sequence is TGTGCCAGCAGTTATGGGACAGGGAACACCGGGGAGCTGTTTTTT.

The chain has TRBV6-6 and TRBJ1-3; D is unclear. Germline CDR1 MNHNY, CDR2 SVGAGI (reference sequence). The CDR3 has 14 residues. V was shortened by 6 bases and J by 0 bases, with 9 bases between the two germline ends. The CDR3 DNA sequence: TGTGCCAGCAGGGGCTACGACTCTGGAAACACCATATATTTT. Its protein is CASRGYDSGNTIYF.

This chain uses TRBV27 with TRBJ1-4; 7 bases line up with TRBD1. After removal of 5 bases from V and 0 bases from J, the junction contained 9 bases not matched to a gene. Germline CDR1 MNHEY, CDR2 SMNVEV (reference sequence). This CDR3 contains 17 residues. CDR3 coding DNA: TGTGCCAGCAGTCCCCGACAGGGTCCCGCAACTAATGAAAAACTGTTTTTT. This sequence encodes CASSPRQGPATNEKLFF.